This T cell receptor (beta chain) was sequenced for a study of blood T cell repertoires in COVID-19. J was trimmed by 7 bases and V by 2 bases; bases with no gene match: 4. This CDR3 region has 13 residues. Germline-derived CDR1 and CDR2 are MNHEY and SVGAGI. The method was immunoSEQ multiplex PCR; TCRdb's version includes in-frame clones alone and lacks a portion of them. The data show roughly 330,000 clones, with 87% seen just once and 5.3% held by the top ten. Sequenced material: PBMCs or T cells enriched from blood (not recorded which). This clonotype was sampled from a young woman who had recovered from COVID-19. The chain recombines TRBV6-5 with TRBJ1-1; TRBD1 aligns across 7 bases. The CDR3 DNA reads TGTGCCAGCAGTTACAAGGGACAGCTTGAAGCTTTCTTT. Translated, it gives CASSYKGQLEAFF.